This T cell receptor beta chain comes out of a study of T-cell memory formation after mild COVID-19. Germline V gives CDR1 SGHVS, CDR2 FQNEAQ. CDR3 length equals 16 residues. Trimming at V came to 5 bases and at J to 3 bases, leaving 7 bases not matched to a gene. TCRdb ran MiXCR on the 5' RACE reads and lists one entry per CDR3 protein. The repertoire holds about 140,000 distinct CDR3 sequences, with around 15% as singletons. V and J are TRBV7-8 and TRBJ1-6; 7 nucleotides match TRBD1. This sequence originates from an adult woman who had mild COVID-19 (a few samples of this study predate the infection). Cell type and time point are not known. Sequencing input: PBMCs or a T cell subset sorted from them (not recorded which). The CDR3 loop reads CASSRDRDLYNSPLHF. The CDR3 coding sequence is TGTGCCAGCAGCCGGGACAGAGACCTCTATAATTCACCCCTCCACTTT.